Shown below are 18 T cell receptor beta chains from a single sample sequenced in a study of shared clonotypes between healthy human individuals. The assay was immunoSEQ multiplex PCR, and TCRdb's table has in-frame clones only and misses some. The table records 550,000 to 750,000 clones, around 92% of them present only once. CD45RO negativity and positive selection for CCR7 defined naive CD8 cells, a population that excluded terminally differentiated effector memory CD45RA+ cells. Sequences were obtained from naive CD8+ T cells sorted from blood. These receptors originate from a man between 25 and 39 years old in good health.

This chain connects TRBV6-5 to TRBJ2-7; tentative D call: TRBD1 (6 bases). This CDR3 has 15 amino acids. CDR1 is MNHEY, CDR2 SVGAGI, per germline. The V and J ends lost 8 bases and 2 bases respectively, with 19 bases between them. CDR3 DNA sequence: TGTGCCAGCTCCAAAGGGGGTCCCACTCCCTACGAGCAGTACTTC. Translation gives CASSKGGPTPYEQYF.

CDR3: CASAWTSGVQETQYF. The CDR3 DNA follows: TGTGCCAGCGCCTGGACTAGCGGAGTCCAAGAGACCCAGTACTTC. The rearrangement uses TRBV27 and TRBJ2-5; 10 bases match TRBD2. This CDR3 comprises 15 residues. V shed 8 bases, J shed 1 base, and the junction held 7 bases outside the gene matches. CDR1 and CDR2 (germline): MNHEY, SMNVEV (reference sequence).

V usage is TRBV19 and J usage is TRBJ2-1, with 7 positions matching TRBD2. Germline CDR1 reads LNHDA; CDR2 reads SQIVND (reference sequence). V gave up 6 bases and J gave up 6 bases; unmatched junction bases: 11. This CDR3 spans 15 amino acids. The CDR3 coding sequence is TGTGCCAGTAGCATATGGCGGGAGATTAGCAATGAGCAGTTCTTC. Its protein is CASSIWREISNEQFF.

This sequence joins TRBV13 and TRBJ1-1; D unclear. The CDR3 has 16 residues. The germline gives CDR1 PRHDT, CDR2 FYEKMQ (reference sequence). The V and J ends lost 7 bases and 9 bases respectively, with 27 bases between them. The CDR3 nucleotides are TGTGCCAGCACATCGCGTCTCGGGTCCGGGGTTTTCAAAGCTTTCTTT. It codes for CASTSRLGSGVFKAFF.

This chain uses TRBV29-1 with TRBJ2-1, with TRBD1 matching 10 bases. The CDR3 contains 15 residues. Germline lookup yields CDR1 SQVTM and CDR2 ANQGSEA. V lost 4 bases to trimming and J lost 3 bases; unmatched junction nucleotides: 6. The CDR3 DNA is TGCAGCGTTGTAGGGGGACAGGGGCTCTACAATGAGCAGTTCTTC. This translates into CSVVGGQGLYNEQFF.

This chain connects TRBV4-1 to TRBJ2-7; the match to TRBD2 covers 7 bases. The CDR3 length is 14 residues. The V and J ends lost 5 bases and 5 bases, in that order; junction bases with no gene match: 9. CDR1 MGHRA and CDR2 YSYEKL come from the germline V gene. The CDR3 DNA follows: TGCGCCAGCAGCGGACGGGAGGTGTGGGACGAGCAGTACTTC. This encodes CASSGREVWDEQYF.

This chain connects TRBV4-1 to TRBJ2-1; perhaps TRBD2 as D (5 bases). Trimming pared 2 bases from V and 6 bases from J, leaving 11 bases between. Germline loops: CDR1 MGHRA, CDR2 YSYEKL. The CDR3 is 14 residues long. CDR3 nucleotides: TGCGCCAGCAGCCAATTAGCGACTTCCAATGAGCAGTTCTTC. This sequence encodes CASSQLATSNEQFF.

DNA for the CDR3: TGTGCCAGCAGTTCCCTGTTATCCAATCAGCCCCAGCATTTT. This translates into CASSSLLSNQPQHF. The genes are TRBV27 and TRBJ1-5; no clear D gene. The ends were cut back, 4 bases at V and 3 bases at J, with 10 bases in the middle. CDR1 and CDR2 from the germline V gene are MNHEY and SMNVEV (reference sequence). This CDR3 region has 14 residues.

The rearrangement links TRBV2 to TRBJ2-1; tentatively, D is TRBD2 (6 bases). Trimming stripped 8 bases from V and 0 bases from J, with 14 bases between. CDR1 is SNHLY and CDR2 is FYNNEI in the germline V gene. The CDR3 contains 15 residues. Here the CDR3 DNA reads TGTGCCAGCTGGAGCGGGTCTAGCTCCTACAATGAGCAGTTCTTC. Protein: CASWSGSSSYNEQFF.

This clone has just one count. The chain employs TRBV5-6 and TRBJ1-4; D is possibly TRBD1 (5 bases). V was trimmed by 4 bases and J by 8 bases, leaving 21 bases between them. The V gene's germline CDR1 is SGHDT and CDR2 YYEEEE. This CDR3 spans 16 amino acids. DNA for the CDR3: TGTGCCAGCAGCCATAGGGGTGGGGCCCAGAGGGAAAAACTGTTTTTT. Amino acid sequence: CASSHRGGAQREKLFF.

V usage is TRBV28 and J usage is TRBJ2-5; TRBD2 aligns across 9 bases. The CDR3 runs to 15 residues. Germline loops: CDR1 MDHEN, CDR2 SYDVKM. With V trimmed by 6 bases and J by 5 bases, 10 bases remained unmatched. In DNA, the CDR3 is TGTGCCAGCAGCCCGACTAGCGGCCCAACGGAGACCCAGTACTTC. This gives the protein CASSPTSGPTETQYF.

The chain employs TRBV11-2 and TRBJ2-1; 11 bases line up with TRBD2. This CDR3 region has 15 residues. Trimming removed 4 bases from V and 9 bases from J; junction bases left unmatched: 8. From germline, CDR1 is SGHAT and CDR2 FQNNGV. The CDR3 coding sequence is TGTGCCAGCAGCTCTGAACTAGCGGGAGTTGTTGAGCAGTTCTTC. Protein sequence: CASSSELAGVVEQFF.

V is TRBV4-1 and J is TRBJ2-1; D gene uncertain. The germline CDR1 and CDR2 sequences are MGHRA and YSYEKL. This CDR3 has 13 amino acids. V lost 4 bases and J 5 bases, leaving 9 bases between the germline ends. CDR3 nucleotide sequence: TGCGCCAGCAGCCTGATACTGAACAATGAGCAGTTCTTC. It specifies CASSLILNNEQFF.

The chain employs TRBV7-8 and TRBJ2-7; tentative D call: TRBD2 (5 bases). This CDR3 spans 16 amino acids. Germline lookup yields CDR1 SGHVS and CDR2 FQNEAQ. Trimming left V 0 bases short and J 0 bases short, with 12 bases between. CDR3 sequence reads: CASSLALPSYSYEQYF. DNA of the CDR3: TGTGCCAGCAGCTTAGCGCTCCCTAGCTACTCCTACGAGCAGTACTTC. The full variable domain, in which reference TRBV7-8 and TRBJ2-7 provide the parts outside the CDR3, is GAGVSQSPRYKVAKRGQDVALRCDPISGHVSLFWYQQALGQGPEFLTYFQNEAQLDKSGLPSDRFFAERPEGSVSTLKIQRTQQEDSAVYLCASSLALPSYSYEQYFGPGTRLTVT.

The chain combines TRBV9 with TRBJ2-7; TRBD2 matches at 15 bases. The CDR3 has 18 amino acids. Germline values: CDR1 SGDLS, CDR2 YYNGEE. Trimming removed 0 bases from V and 4 bases from J; junction bases left unmatched: 8. The CDR3 nucleotides read TGTGCCAGCAGCGTAGACGGACTAGCGGGAGGGCTTGATTACGAGCAGTACTTC. Translation: CASSVDGLAGGLDYEQYF.

In nucleotides, the CDR3 is TGTGCTAGTGGTTGTATTTTTTGGGGGAGGCACGGTTCGAAGACCCAGTACTTC. Its protein is CASGCIFWGRHGSKTQYF. V and J are TRBV12-5 and TRBJ2-5, with D possibly being TRBD2 (6 bases). CDR3 length equals 18 residues. V lost 4 bases and J lost 6, with 27 bases in between. CDR1 and CDR2 from the germline V gene are LGHNT and FRNRAP.

The rearrangement links TRBV6-5 to TRBJ2-3, with a weak D call TRBD1 (5 bases). CDR1 MNHEY and CDR2 SVGAGI come from the germline V gene. CDR3 size: 15 residues. V lost 2 bases and J lost 0, with 9 bases in between. In DNA, the CDR3 is TGTGCCAGCAGTTACGCGGCAGGGAGCACAGATACGCAGTATTTT. It yields the protein CASSYAAGSTDTQYF.

The V gene is TRBV13, the J gene TRBJ2-7; D might be TRBD1 or TRBD2, each matching 5 bases. This CDR3 is 16 amino acids long. Between the trimmed V and J ends, which lost 6 bases and 2 bases, there was a span of 20 bases. Germline V lookup: CDR1 PRHDT, CDR2 FYEKMQ (reference sequence). CDR3 sequence reads: CASRSTLQGAPYEQYF. DNA for the CDR3: TGTGCCAGCAGATCTACTCTCCAGGGAGCCCCCTACGAGCAGTACTTC.